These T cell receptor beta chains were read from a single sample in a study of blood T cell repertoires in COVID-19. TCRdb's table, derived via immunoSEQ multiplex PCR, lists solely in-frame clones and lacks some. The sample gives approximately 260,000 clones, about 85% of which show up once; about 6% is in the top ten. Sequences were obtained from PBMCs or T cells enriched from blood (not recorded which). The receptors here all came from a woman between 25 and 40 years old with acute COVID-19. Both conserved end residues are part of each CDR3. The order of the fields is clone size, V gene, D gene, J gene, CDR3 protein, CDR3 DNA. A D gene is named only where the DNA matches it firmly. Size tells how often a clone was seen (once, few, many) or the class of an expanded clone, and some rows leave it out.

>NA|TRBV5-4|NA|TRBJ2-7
CASSFEQASSYEQYF
TGTGCCAGCAGCTTCGAGCAGGCGAGCTCCTACGAGCAGTACTTC
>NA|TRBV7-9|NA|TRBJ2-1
CASSFGGQGEQFF
TGTGCCAGCAGCTTTGGTGGCCAGGGGGAGCAGTTCTTC
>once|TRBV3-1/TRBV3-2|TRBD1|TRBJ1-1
CASSARDRDTEAFF
TGTGCCAGCAGCGCTCGGGACAGGGACACTGAAGCTTTCTTT
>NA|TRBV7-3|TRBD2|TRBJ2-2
CASSAGLAPHGELFF
TGTGCCAGCAGCGCGGGACTAGCGCCCCACGGGGAGCTGTTTTTT
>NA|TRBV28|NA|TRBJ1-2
CATRGGAQGYGYTF
TGTGCCACCAGAGGAGGGGCGCAGGGCTATGGCTACACCTTC
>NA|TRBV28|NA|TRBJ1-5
CASSLRVNQPQHF
TGTGCCAGCAGTTTACGGGTCAATCAGCCCCAGCATTTT
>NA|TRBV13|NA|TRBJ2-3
CASSLKSGSTDTQYF
TGTGCCAGCAGCTTAAAAAGCGGGAGCACAGATACGCAGTATTTT
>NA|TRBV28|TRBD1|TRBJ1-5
CASSQDRGTKPQHF
TGTGCCAGCAGTCAAGACAGGGGAACGAAGCCCCAGCATTTT
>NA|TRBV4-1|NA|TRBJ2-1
CASSQGGRGTLQFF
TGCGCCAGCAGCCAAGGGGGGAGGGGGACTCTACAGTTCTTC
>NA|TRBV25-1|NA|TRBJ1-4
CASSELVRFEEKLFF
TGTGCCAGCAGTGAATTGGTGCGGTTTGAGGAAAAACTGTTTTTT
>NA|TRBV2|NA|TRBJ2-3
CASSRDWAGTDTQYF
TGTGCCAGCAGTCGGGACTGGGCCGGCACAGATACGCAGTATTTT
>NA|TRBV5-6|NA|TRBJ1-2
CASSTDSYGYTF
TGTGCCAGCAGCACAGACAGCTATGGCTACACCTTC
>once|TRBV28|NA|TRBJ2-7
CASSLKQGYHEQYF
TGTGCCAGCAGTTTAAAGCAGGGTTACCACGAGCAGTACTTC
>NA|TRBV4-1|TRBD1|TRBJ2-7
CASGRAPGGDRAHEQYF
TGCGCCAGCGGTCGAGCACCGGGTGGAGACAGGGCTCACGAGCAGTACTTC
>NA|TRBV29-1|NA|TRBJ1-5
CSVEEGGDQPQHF
TGCAGCGTTGAAGAAGGGGGGGATCAGCCCCAGCATTTT
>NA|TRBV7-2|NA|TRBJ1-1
CASSLSRNTEAFF
TGTGCCAGCAGCTTATCGCGGAACACTGAAGCTTTCTTT
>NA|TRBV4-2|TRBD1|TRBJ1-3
CASSQEGGQANSGNTIYF
TGTGCCAGCAGCCAAGAAGGTGGACAGGCAAACTCTGGAAACACCATATATTTT
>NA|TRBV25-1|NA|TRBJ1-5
CASSESGGFNQPQHF
TGTGCCAGCAGTGAATCGGGGGGATTCAATCAGCCCCAGCATTTT